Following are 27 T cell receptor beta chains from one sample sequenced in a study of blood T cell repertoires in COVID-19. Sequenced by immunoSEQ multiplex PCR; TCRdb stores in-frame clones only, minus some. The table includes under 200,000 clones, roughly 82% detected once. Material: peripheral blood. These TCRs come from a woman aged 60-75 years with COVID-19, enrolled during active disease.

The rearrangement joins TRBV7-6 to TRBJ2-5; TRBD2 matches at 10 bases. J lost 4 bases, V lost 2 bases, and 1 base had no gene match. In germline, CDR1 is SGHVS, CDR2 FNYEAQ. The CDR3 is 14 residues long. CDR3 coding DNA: TGTGCCAGCAGCTTAATAGCGGGGGGAGAGACCCAGTACTTC. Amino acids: CASSLIAGGETQYF.

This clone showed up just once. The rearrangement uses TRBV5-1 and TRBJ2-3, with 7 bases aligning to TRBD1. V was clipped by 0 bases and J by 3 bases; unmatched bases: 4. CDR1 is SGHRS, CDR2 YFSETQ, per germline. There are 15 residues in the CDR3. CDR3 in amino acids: CASSLVGGFTDTQYF. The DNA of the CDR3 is TGCGCCAGCAGCTTGGTAGGGGGCTTTACAGATACGCAGTATTTT.

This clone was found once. The CDR3 DNA sequence: TGTGCCAGCAGGCAAGGGGGCACTAATGAAAAACTGTTTTTT. Its protein product is CASRQGGTNEKLFF. The rearrangement uses TRBV5-6 and TRBJ1-4, with 7 bases lining up with TRBD1. The germline CDR1 and CDR2 sequences are SGHDT and YYEEEE. The CDR3 is 14 amino acids. Unmatched junction bases numbered 3, after V lost 5 bases and J lost 2 bases.

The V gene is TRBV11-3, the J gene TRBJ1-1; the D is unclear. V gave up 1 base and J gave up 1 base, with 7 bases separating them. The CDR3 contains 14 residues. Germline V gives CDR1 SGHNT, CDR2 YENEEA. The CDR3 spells CASSLGASNTEAFF. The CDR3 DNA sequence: TGTGCCAGCAGCTTAGGGGCTTCGAACACTGAAGCTTTCTTT. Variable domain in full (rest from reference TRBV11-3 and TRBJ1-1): EAGVVQSPRYKIIEKKQPVAFWCNPISGHNTLYWYLQNLGQGPELLIRYENEEAVDDSQLPKDRFSAERLKGVDSTLKIQPAELGDSAVYLCASSLGASNTEAFFGQGTRLTVV.

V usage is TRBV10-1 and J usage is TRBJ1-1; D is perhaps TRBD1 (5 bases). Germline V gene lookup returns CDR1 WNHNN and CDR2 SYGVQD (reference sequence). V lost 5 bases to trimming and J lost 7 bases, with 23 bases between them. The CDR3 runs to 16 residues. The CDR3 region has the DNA TGCGCCAGCAGTCCTCGAAGCCGGACGGGGGAGAGTGAAGCTTTCTTT. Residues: CASSPRSRTGESEAFF.

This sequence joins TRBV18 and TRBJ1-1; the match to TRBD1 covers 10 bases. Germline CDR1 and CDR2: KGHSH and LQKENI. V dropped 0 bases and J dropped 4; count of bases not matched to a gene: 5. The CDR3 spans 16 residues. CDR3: CASSPPTGQGTTEAFF. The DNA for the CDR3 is TGTGCCAGCTCACCACCGACGGGACAGGGGACCACTGAAGCTTTCTTT.

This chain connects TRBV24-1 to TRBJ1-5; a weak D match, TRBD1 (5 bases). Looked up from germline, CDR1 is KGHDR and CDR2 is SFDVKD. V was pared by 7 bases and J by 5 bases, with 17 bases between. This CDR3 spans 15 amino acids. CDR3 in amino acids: CATSQRTGGHQPQHF. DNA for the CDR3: TGTGCCACCAGCCAGCGGACGGGGGGTCATCAGCCCCAGCATTTT.

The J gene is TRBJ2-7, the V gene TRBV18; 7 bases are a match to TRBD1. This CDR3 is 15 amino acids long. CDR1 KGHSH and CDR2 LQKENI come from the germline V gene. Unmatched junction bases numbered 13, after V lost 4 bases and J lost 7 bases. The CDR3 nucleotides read TGTGCCAGCTCACTCCTACAGGGGTCTAACGGTGAGCAGTACTTC. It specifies CASSLLQGSNGEQYF.

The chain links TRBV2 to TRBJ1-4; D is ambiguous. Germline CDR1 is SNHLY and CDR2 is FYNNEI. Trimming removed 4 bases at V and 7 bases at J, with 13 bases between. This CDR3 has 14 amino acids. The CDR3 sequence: CASSVGSGAEKLFF. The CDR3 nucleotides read TGTGCCAGCAGTGTGGGGAGTGGAGCTGAAAAACTGTTTTTT.

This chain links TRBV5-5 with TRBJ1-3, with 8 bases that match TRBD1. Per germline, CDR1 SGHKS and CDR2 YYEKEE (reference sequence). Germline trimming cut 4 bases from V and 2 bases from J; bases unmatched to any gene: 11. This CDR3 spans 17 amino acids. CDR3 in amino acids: CASSTTGVLGPGNTIYF. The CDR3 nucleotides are TGTGCCAGCAGCACGACAGGGGTGTTAGGTCCTGGAAACACCATATATTTT.

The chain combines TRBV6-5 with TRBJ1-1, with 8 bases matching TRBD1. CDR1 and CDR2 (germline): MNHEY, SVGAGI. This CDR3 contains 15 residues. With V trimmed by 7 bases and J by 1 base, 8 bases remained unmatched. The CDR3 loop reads CASIGNRGRNTEAFF. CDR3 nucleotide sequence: TGTGCCAGCATCGGGAACAGGGGGAGGAACACTGAAGCTTTCTTT.

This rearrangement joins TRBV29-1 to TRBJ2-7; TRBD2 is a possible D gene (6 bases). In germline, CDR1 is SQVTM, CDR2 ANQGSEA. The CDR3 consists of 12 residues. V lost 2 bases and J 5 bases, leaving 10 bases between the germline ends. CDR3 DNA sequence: TGCAGCGTTGAACAGGGAGGCGACGAGCAGTACTTC. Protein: CSVEQGGDEQYF.

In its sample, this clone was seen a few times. CDR3 region: CASSRGLGIEAFF. In DNA form, the CDR3 reads TGTGCCAGCAGTAGGGGGCTAGGGATTGAAGCTTTCTTT. This chain joins TRBV6-5 and TRBJ1-1; 7 bases are a match to TRBD1. The CDR3 extends over 13 amino acids. Germline CDR1 reads MNHEY; CDR2 reads SVGAGI. Trimming removed 5 bases from V and 7 bases from J; junction bases left unmatched: 7.

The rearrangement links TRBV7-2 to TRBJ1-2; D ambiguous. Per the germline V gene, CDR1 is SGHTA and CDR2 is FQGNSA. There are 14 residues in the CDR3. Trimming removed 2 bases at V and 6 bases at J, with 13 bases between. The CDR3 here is CASSLISWLDGYTF. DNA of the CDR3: TGTGCCAGCAGCTTAATATCATGGCTAGATGGCTACACCTTC.

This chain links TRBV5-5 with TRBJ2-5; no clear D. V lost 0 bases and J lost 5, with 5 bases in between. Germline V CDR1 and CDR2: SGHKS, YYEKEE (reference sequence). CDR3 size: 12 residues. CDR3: CASSLAVETQYF. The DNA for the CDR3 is TGTGCCAGCAGCTTGGCCGTGGAGACCCAGTACTTC.

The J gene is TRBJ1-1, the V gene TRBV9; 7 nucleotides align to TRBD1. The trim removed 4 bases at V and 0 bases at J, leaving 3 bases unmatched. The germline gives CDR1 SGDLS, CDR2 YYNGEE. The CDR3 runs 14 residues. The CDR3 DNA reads TGTGCCAGCAGCCGACAGGGCTTGAACACTGAAGCTTTCTTT. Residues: CASSRQGLNTEAFF.

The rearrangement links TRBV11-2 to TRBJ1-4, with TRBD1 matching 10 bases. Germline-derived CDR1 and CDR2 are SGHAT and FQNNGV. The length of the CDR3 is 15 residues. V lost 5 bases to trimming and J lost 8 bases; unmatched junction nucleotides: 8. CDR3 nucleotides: TGTGCCAGCAGCCCTCGGACAGGGGGTTGGGAAAAACTGTTTTTT. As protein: CASSPRTGGWEKLFF.

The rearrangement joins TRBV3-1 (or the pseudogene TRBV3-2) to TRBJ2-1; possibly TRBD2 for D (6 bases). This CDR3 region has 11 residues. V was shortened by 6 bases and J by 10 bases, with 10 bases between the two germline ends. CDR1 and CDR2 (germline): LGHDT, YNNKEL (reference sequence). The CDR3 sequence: CASRSGREQFF. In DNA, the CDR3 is TGTGCCAGCAGATCAGGGAGGGAGCAGTTCTTC.

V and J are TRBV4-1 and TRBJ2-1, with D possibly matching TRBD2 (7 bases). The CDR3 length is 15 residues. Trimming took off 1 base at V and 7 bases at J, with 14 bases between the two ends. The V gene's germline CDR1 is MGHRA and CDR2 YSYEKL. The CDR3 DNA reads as TGCGCCAGCAGCCAAGTTGCGGGGGCTCTTAATGAGCAGTTCTTC. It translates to CASSQVAGALNEQFF.

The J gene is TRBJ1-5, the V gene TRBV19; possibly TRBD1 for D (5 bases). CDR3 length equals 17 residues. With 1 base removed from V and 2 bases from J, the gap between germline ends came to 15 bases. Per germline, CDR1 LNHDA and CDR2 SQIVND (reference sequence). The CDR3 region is CASSIAGVMSGNQPQHF. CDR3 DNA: TGTGCCAGTAGTATAGCGGGGGTGATGAGCGGCAATCAGCCCCAGCATTTT.

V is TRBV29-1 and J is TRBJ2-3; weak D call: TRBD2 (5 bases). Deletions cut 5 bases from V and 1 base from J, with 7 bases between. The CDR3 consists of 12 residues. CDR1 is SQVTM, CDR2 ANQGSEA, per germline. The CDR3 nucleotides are TGCAGCGTTACGGAGGGCACAGATACGCAGTATTTT. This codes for CSVTEGTDTQYF.

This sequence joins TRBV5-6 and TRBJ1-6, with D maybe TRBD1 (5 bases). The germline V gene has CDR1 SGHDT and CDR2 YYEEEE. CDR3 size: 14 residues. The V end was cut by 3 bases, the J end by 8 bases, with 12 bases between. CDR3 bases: TGTGCCAGCAGCTGGGGGGACGGGGATTCACCCCTCCACTTT. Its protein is CASSWGDGDSPLHF.

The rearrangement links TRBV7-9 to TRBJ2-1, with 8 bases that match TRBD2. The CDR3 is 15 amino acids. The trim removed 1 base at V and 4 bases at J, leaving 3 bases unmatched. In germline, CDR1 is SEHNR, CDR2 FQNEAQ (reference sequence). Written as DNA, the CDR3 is TGTGCCAGCAGCTTAGGAGTAGCGGGGTACAATGAGCAGTTCTTC. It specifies CASSLGVAGYNEQFF.

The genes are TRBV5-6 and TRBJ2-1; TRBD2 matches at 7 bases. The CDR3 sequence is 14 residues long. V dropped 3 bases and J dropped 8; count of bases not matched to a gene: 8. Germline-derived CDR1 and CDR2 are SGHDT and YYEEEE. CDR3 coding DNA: TGTGCCAGCAGCTCTTTGACTAGCTTTCATGAGCAGTTCTTC. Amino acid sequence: CASSSLTSFHEQFF.

The chain's CDR3 is CASSRVSNRVTPRPETQYF. The CDR3 DNA is TGTGCCAGCAGCCGAGTTTCTAACAGGGTTACTCCTCGGCCAGAGACCCAGTACTTC. This rearrangement joins TRBV7-8 to TRBJ2-5; D is possibly TRBD1 (6 bases). This CDR3 spans 19 amino acids. The V and J ends lost 5 bases and 4 bases respectively, with 29 bases between them. Germline V gene lookup returns CDR1 SGHVS and CDR2 FQNEAQ.

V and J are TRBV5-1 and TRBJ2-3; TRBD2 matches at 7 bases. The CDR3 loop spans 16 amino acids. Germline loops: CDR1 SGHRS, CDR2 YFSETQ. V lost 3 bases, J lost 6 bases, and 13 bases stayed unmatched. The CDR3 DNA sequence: TGCGCCAGCAGCTCCGGACTAGGGCAGGGAGGGGATACGCAGTATTTT. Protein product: CASSSGLGQGGDTQYF.

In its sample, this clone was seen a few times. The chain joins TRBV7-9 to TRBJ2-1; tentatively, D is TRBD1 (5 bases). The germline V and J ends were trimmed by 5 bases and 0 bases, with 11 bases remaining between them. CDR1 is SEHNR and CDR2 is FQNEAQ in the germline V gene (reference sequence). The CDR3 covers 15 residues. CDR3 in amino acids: CASSPTASSYNEQFF. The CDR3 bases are TGTGCCAGCAGCCCGACAGCCAGCTCCTACAATGAGCAGTTCTTC. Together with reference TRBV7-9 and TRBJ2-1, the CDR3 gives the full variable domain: DTGVSQNPRHKITKRGQNVTFRCDPISEHNRLYWYRQTLGQGPEFLTYFQNEAQLEKSRLLSDRFSAERPKGSFSTLEIQRTEQGDSAMYLCASSPTASSYNEQFFGPGTRLTVL.